This T cell receptor (beta chain) was identified during a study of blood T cell repertoires in COVID-19. With 0 bases removed from V and 4 bases from J, the gap between germline ends came to 13 bases. The CDR3 length is 16 residues. Germline CDR1 and CDR2: LNHNV and YYDKDF (reference sequence). TCRdb keeps only in-frame clones here, not all; method: immunoSEQ multiplex PCR. The data contain around 47,000 clones, approximately 87% of them seen just once; the ten biggest clones take up 3% to 5%. The TCR comes from a man between 40 and 49 years old with COVID-19, enrolled during active disease. Sequencing was performed on peripheral blood. The V and J genes are TRBV15 and TRBJ2-1; D is possibly TRBD2 (7 bases). CDR3 protein: CATSRDGGGPYNEQFF. CDR3 DNA sequence: TGTGCCACCAGCAGAGACGGCGGGGGCCCGTACAATGAGCAGTTCTTC.